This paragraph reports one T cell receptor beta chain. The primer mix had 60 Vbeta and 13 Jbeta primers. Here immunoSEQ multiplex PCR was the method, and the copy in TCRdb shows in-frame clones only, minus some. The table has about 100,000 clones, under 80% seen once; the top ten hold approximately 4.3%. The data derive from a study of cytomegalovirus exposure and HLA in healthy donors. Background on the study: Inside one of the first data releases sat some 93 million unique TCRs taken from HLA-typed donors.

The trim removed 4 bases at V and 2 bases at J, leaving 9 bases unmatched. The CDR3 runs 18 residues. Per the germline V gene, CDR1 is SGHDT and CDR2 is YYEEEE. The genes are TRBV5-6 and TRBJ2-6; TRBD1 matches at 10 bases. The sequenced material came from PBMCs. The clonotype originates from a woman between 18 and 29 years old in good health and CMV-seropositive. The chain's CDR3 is CASSPRQGALAGANVLTF. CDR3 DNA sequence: TGTGCCAGCAGCCCGCGACAGGGGGCATTGGCTGGGGCCAACGTCCTGACTTTC.